The rows below give T cell receptor beta chains drawn from one sample of a study of blood T cell repertoires in COVID-19. Repertoires were generated with immunoSEQ multiplex PCR, while TCRdb's copy carries only in-frame clones and drops some. The data show around 71,000 clones, 65% to 90% seen once. The sample consisted of peripheral blood. These receptors were collected from a man aged 25 to 40 with COVID-19, enrolled during active disease. CDR3s include the opening cysteine and the closing phenylalanine or tryptophan. A D gene is named only where the DNA matches it firmly. Rows may omit the clone size; those that give it use once, few, many or a size class.

J gene: TRBJ1-5
D gene: -
clone size: -
V gene: TRBV24-1
CDR3 DNA: TGTGCCACCAGTGGTTCTGAGGGTTGGGGCAATCAGCCCCAGCATTTT
CDR3 protein: CATSGSEGWGNQPQHF

J gene: TRBJ1-2
D gene: -
clone size: few
V gene: TRBV10-3
CDR3 DNA: TGTGCCATCGGGCCCGGGACACCTTATGGCTACACCTTC
CDR3 protein: CAIGPGTPYGYTF

J gene: TRBJ2-7
D gene: TRBD2
clone size: few
V gene: TRBV10-3
CDR3 DNA: TGTGCCATCAGTGACCCCGGGACTAGCTCCTACGAGCAGTACTTC
CDR3 protein: CAISDPGTSSYEQYF

J gene: TRBJ1-4
D gene: TRBD1
clone size: -
V gene: TRBV28
CDR3 DNA: TGTGCCAGCAGTTTGGGGCAGGGGGCAAATGAAAAACTGTTTTTT
CDR3 protein: CASSLGQGANEKLFF

J gene: TRBJ1-1
D gene: -
clone size: -
V gene: TRBV15
CDR3 DNA: TGTGCCACCAGCAGAGAGGCAGGGATTCAGGGAGCTTTCTTT
CDR3 protein: CATSREAGIQGAFF

J gene: TRBJ2-7
D gene: TRBD2
clone size: -
V gene: TRBV28
CDR3 DNA: TGTGCCAGCACCGCGGGAGGGGGCTACGAGCAGTACTTC
CDR3 protein: CASTAGGGYEQYF

J gene: TRBJ2-1
D gene: TRBD1
clone size: -
V gene: TRBV19
CDR3 DNA: TGTGCCAGTACCACGACAGGGAGCTCCTACAATGAGCAGTTCTTC
CDR3 protein: CASTTTGSSYNEQFF

J gene: TRBJ2-4
D gene: -
clone size: -
V gene: TRBV6-2/TRBV6-3
CDR3 DNA: TGTGCCAGCAGTTCCTTCTCTCAAAACATTCAGTACTTC
CDR3 protein: CASSSFSQNIQYF

J gene: TRBJ2-3
D gene: -
clone size: -
V gene: TRBV6-4
CDR3 DNA: TGTGCCAGCGGAGGGCAGGGCACCACAGATACGCAGTATTTT
CDR3 protein: CASGGQGTTDTQYF

J gene: TRBJ2-1
D gene: TRBD1
clone size: -
V gene: TRBV5-8
CDR3 DNA: TGTGCCAGCAGCTTAGGGGACAGCCTCAATGAGCAGTTCTTC
CDR3 protein: CASSLGDSLNEQFF

J gene: TRBJ1-3
D gene: -
clone size: -
V gene: TRBV6-5
CDR3 DNA: TGTGCCAGCATAAGGACAGCCTCTGGAAACACCATATATTTT
CDR3 protein: CASIRTASGNTIYF

J gene: TRBJ2-2
D gene: TRBD1
clone size: -
V gene: TRBV10-2
CDR3 DNA: TGCGCCAGCACCGGACAGGGGGAAGGCACCGGGGAGCTGTTTTTT
CDR3 protein: CASTGQGEGTGELFF

J gene: TRBJ2-1
D gene: -
clone size: -
V gene: TRBV5-4
CDR3 DNA: TGTGCCAGCAGCCCAATGGGGACACAATACAATGAGCAGTTCTTC
CDR3 protein: CASSPMGTQYNEQFF

J gene: TRBJ2-5
D gene: TRBD2
clone size: -
V gene: TRBV5-1
CDR3 DNA: TGCGCCAGCAGCGTGTTGACTAGCCGCCAAGAGACCCAGTACTTC
CDR3 protein: CASSVLTSRQETQYF

J gene: TRBJ2-3
D gene: TRBD2
clone size: -
V gene: TRBV10-3
CDR3 DNA: TGTGCCATCAGTGGGGAGGCGGGGCTAGCGGGACAAGATACGCAGTATTTT
CDR3 protein: CAISGEAGLAGQDTQYF

J gene: TRBJ1-1
D gene: -
clone size: -
V gene: TRBV28
CDR3 DNA: TGTGCCAGCAGTTTATCCCCGGTGTTGAACACTGAAGCTTTCTTT
CDR3 protein: CASSLSPVLNTEAFF

J gene: TRBJ1-2
D gene: -
clone size: -
V gene: TRBV28
CDR3 DNA: TGTGCCAGCAGTTTACCGAGTAGCTATGGCTACACCTTC
CDR3 protein: CASSLPSSYGYTF

J gene: TRBJ2-3
D gene: -
clone size: -
V gene: TRBV19
CDR3 DNA: TGTGCCAGTAGCATGCTAGGGGCCCACAGAGATACGCAGTATTTT
CDR3 protein: CASSMLGAHRDTQYF

J gene: TRBJ2-4
D gene: TRBD2
clone size: -
V gene: TRBV19
CDR3 DNA: TGTGCCAGTAGTATAGGGGGGGGAATAGCCAAAAACATTCAGTACTTC
CDR3 protein: CASSIGGGIAKNIQYF

J gene: TRBJ2-1
D gene: -
clone size: -
V gene: TRBV24-1
CDR3 DNA: TGTGCCACCAGTGACCCCCTAGAGAGGAAAAACAATGAGCAGTTCTTC
CDR3 protein: CATSDPLERKNNEQFF

J gene: TRBJ2-1
D gene: TRBD2
clone size: few
V gene: TRBV7-2
CDR3 DNA: TGTGCCAGCAGGCCGGGGGGCGGGAGGTACAATGAGCAGTTCTTC
CDR3 protein: CASRPGGGRYNEQFF

J gene: TRBJ1-2
D gene: TRBD1
clone size: -
V gene: TRBV25-1
CDR3 DNA: TGTGCCAGCAGTGAATTCGACAGGGCGGATGGCTACACCTTC
CDR3 protein: CASSEFDRADGYTF

J gene: TRBJ2-2
D gene: -
clone size: medium-sized
V gene: TRBV6-4
CDR3 DNA: TGTGCCAGCAGTGCGGGAGACACCGGGGAGCTGTTTTTT
CDR3 protein: CASSAGDTGELFF

J gene: TRBJ2-2
D gene: TRBD1
clone size: -
V gene: TRBV7-9
CDR3 DNA: TGTGCCATACCACGGGGACAGACACCAACCTATAACACCGGGGAGCTGTTTTTT
CDR3 protein: CAIPRGQTPTYNTGELFF

J gene: TRBJ1-4
D gene: TRBD1
clone size: -
V gene: TRBV7-9
CDR3 DNA: TGTGCCAGCAGCCCACCCCAGGCCCACACAGGGGCTAATGAAAAACTGTTTTTT
CDR3 protein: CASSPPQAHTGANEKLFF

J gene: TRBJ2-5
D gene: -
clone size: -
V gene: TRBV18
CDR3 DNA: TGTGCCAGCTCCCTCCAAGAGACCCAGTACTTC
CDR3 protein: CASSLQETQYF

J gene: TRBJ1-5
D gene: TRBD1
clone size: -
V gene: TRBV28
CDR3 DNA: TGTGCCAGCAGTTTGGGCAGGGGGCTTGGTCAGCCCCAGCATTTT
CDR3 protein: CASSLGRGLGQPQHF

J gene: TRBJ1-1
D gene: TRBD1
clone size: -
V gene: TRBV10-3
CDR3 DNA: TGTGCCTCCACAGGGGGCTCGCGCCTGAACACTGAAGCTTTCTTT
CDR3 protein: CASTGGSRLNTEAFF

J gene: TRBJ1-1
D gene: -
clone size: -
V gene: TRBV19
CDR3 DNA: TGTGCCAGTAGTATAGGTAGAGGGGGAGTGACTGAAGCTTTCTTT
CDR3 protein: CASSIGRGGVTEAFF

J gene: TRBJ1-6
D gene: -
clone size: -
V gene: TRBV19
CDR3 DNA: TGTGCCAGTAGCCCGTTCGGACGGGAAAATTCACCCCTCCACTTT
CDR3 protein: CASSPFGRENSPLHF

J gene: TRBJ2-2
D gene: TRBD1
clone size: -
V gene: TRBV6-2/TRBV6-3
CDR3 DNA: TGTGCCAGCAGTCCCCGGGACAGACACACCGGGGAGCTGTTTTTT
CDR3 protein: CASSPRDRHTGELFF

J gene: TRBJ1-2
D gene: TRBD1
clone size: -
V gene: TRBV30
CDR3 DNA: TGTGCCTGGAGTGTCGTCTCAGGGGGCTACTATGGCTACACCTTC
CDR3 protein: CAWSVVSGGYYGYTF

J gene: TRBJ2-5
D gene: TRBD2
clone size: few
V gene: TRBV4-2
CDR3 DNA: TGTGCCAGCAGCCAACGGACTAGCGGAGAGGTAGAGACCCAGTACTTC
CDR3 protein: CASSQRTSGEVETQYF

J gene: TRBJ1-3
D gene: -
clone size: -
V gene: TRBV2
CDR3 DNA: TGTGCCAGCAGCCAGACAGACTCTGGAAACACCATATATTTT
CDR3 protein: CASSQTDSGNTIYF

J gene: TRBJ1-4
D gene: -
clone size: -
V gene: TRBV28
CDR3 DNA: TGTGCCAGCAGATACGACAGTTCAACTAATGAAAAACTGTTTTTT
CDR3 protein: CASRYDSSTNEKLFF

J gene: TRBJ1-6
D gene: TRBD1
clone size: -
V gene: TRBV5-1
CDR3 DNA: TGCGCCAGCAGTCGTGGGACAGGGAATAATTCACCCCTCCACTTT
CDR3 protein: CASSRGTGNNSPLHF

J gene: TRBJ1-5
D gene: TRBD1
clone size: -
V gene: TRBV6-5
CDR3 DNA: TGTGCCAGCAACCCCCGGACAGGCGTAAATCAGCCCCAGCATTTT
CDR3 protein: CASNPRTGVNQPQHF

J gene: TRBJ2-7
D gene: TRBD2
clone size: -
V gene: TRBV10-3
CDR3 DNA: TGTGCCATCAAAGGCGGGAGCGGCGAGCAGTACTTC
CDR3 protein: CAIKGGSGEQYF

J gene: TRBJ2-2
D gene: TRBD1
clone size: -
V gene: TRBV9
CDR3 DNA: TGTGCCAGCAGCCCGGGACAGGGGGTAGAAACCGGGGAGCTGTTTTTT
CDR3 protein: CASSPGQGVETGELFF

J gene: TRBJ2-1
D gene: -
clone size: -
V gene: TRBV6-5
CDR3 DNA: TGTGCCAGCAGTTACTCGAGGCCAGCAATCAATGAGCAGTTCTTC
CDR3 protein: CASSYSRPAINEQFF

J gene: TRBJ2-2
D gene: -
clone size: -
V gene: TRBV7-2
CDR3 DNA: TGTGCCAGCAGCGCCCGTAGATACGGGGAGCTGTTTTTT
CDR3 protein: CASSARRYGELFF

J gene: TRBJ1-2
D gene: -
clone size: -
V gene: TRBV7-2
CDR3 DNA: TGTGCCAGCAGCTTAGCTCAGGGTTCAGAAGGCTACACCTTC
CDR3 protein: CASSLAQGSEGYTF

J gene: TRBJ2-2
D gene: -
clone size: few
V gene: TRBV7-8
CDR3 DNA: TGTGCCAGCAGCTTAGGCCAGACGAACACCGGGGAGCTGTTTTTT
CDR3 protein: CASSLGQTNTGELFF

J gene: TRBJ1-1
D gene: -
clone size: -
V gene: TRBV3-1/TRBV3-2
CDR3 DNA: TGTGCCAGCAGCCCGGGGGGTACCGAAGCTTTCTTT
CDR3 protein: CASSPGGTEAFF

J gene: TRBJ2-4
D gene: -
clone size: -
V gene: TRBV10-1
CDR3 DNA: TGCGCCAGCATCCTCAGGGGAGCCAAAAACATTCAGTACTTC
CDR3 protein: CASILRGAKNIQYF

J gene: TRBJ1-1
D gene: TRBD1
clone size: -
V gene: TRBV5-1
CDR3 DNA: TGCGCCAGCAGGCAAGACAGGGACACTGAAGCTTTCTTT
CDR3 protein: CASRQDRDTEAFF

J gene: TRBJ1-2
D gene: TRBD1
clone size: -
V gene: TRBV2
CDR3 DNA: TGTGCCAGCAGTGAATTGGGACAGGGGTATGGCTACACCTTC
CDR3 protein: CASSELGQGYGYTF

J gene: TRBJ2-3
D gene: -
clone size: -
V gene: TRBV4-2
CDR3 DNA: TGTGCCAGCAGCCACCCTGGCACTACCGATACGCAGTATTTT
CDR3 protein: CASSHPGTTDTQYF